This T cell receptor (beta chain) was retrieved from a study of CD8 T cells in ankylosing spondylitis. V was clipped by 0 bases and J by 4 bases, with 6 bases between them. The CDR3 runs 14 residues. The germline gives CDR1 SGHVS, CDR2 FNYEAQ. Study-wide findings and caveats: Clones linked to the disease showed a CD8+ phenotype. They occurred at relatively low frequencies in peripheral blood. Significant enrichment of disease-linked clones was reportedly seen in matched ankylosing spondylitis synovial fluid. Apparently characteristic of ankylosing spondylitis blood was a TCR beta motif (roughly eight highly homologous variants).

In its sample, this clonotype was seen a few times. Its target is not known. Quantitative 5'-RACE with molecular barcodes generated TCR beta libraries. TCRdb processed the 5' RACE reads anew with MiXCR; each CDR3 protein has one entry. The table lists some 840,000 distinct CDR3 sequences, 12% of them singletons, with less than 0.65% in the top ten. This clonotype originated in a male donor with ankylosing spondylitis. J is TRBJ1-4 and V is TRBV7-6; D not resolved. The sample taken for sequencing was blood, either unsorted or a sorted T cell fraction (not recorded which). CDR3: CASSLAQINEKLFF. CDR3 DNA sequence: TGTGCCAGCAGCTTAGCACAGATTAATGAAAAACTGTTTTTT.